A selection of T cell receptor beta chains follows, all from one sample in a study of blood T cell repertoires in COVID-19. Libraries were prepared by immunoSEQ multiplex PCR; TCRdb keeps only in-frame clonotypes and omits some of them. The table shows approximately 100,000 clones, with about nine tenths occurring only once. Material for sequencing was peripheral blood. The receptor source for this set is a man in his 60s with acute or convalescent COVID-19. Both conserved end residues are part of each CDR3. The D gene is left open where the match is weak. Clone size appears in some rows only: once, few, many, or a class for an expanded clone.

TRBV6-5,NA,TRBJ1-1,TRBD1,TGTGCCAGCAGGTCAAAGGGACAGTGGAACACTGAAGCTTTCTTT,CASRSKGQWNTEAFF
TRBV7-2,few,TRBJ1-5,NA,TGTGCCAGCATCACCATTCGGGGTCAGCCCCAGCATTTT,CASITIRGQPQHF
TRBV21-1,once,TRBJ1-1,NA,TGTGCCAGCAGCAAGGTGAAACTGGGCCGTTTACCCGAGATCACTGAAGCTTTCTTT,CASSKVKLGRLPEITEAFF
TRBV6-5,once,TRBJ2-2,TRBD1,TGTGCCAGCAGGGACAGGCGCGCGACCGGGGAGCTGTTTTTT,CASRDRRATGELFF
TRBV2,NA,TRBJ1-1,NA,TGTGCCAGCCTAGGGGGCACTGAAGCTTTCTTT,CASLGGTEAFF
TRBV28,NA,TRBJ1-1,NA,TGTGCCAGCAGTCCCCCCGGGGGGGAGACTGAAGCTTTCTTT,CASSPPGGETEAFF
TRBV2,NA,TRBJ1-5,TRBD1,TGTGCCAGCAGTCCGGGACAGACCTTTAATCAGCCCCAGCATTTT,CASSPGQTFNQPQHF
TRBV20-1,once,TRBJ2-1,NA,TGCAGTGCTAGTACGAGCCTTGGTAGCGATGAGCAGTTCTTC,CSASTSLGSDEQFF
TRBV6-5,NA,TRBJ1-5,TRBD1,TGTGCCAGCACCGTCGGGACAGTCAATCAGCCCCAGCATTTT,CASTVGTVNQPQHF
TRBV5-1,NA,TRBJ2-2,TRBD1,TGCGCCAGCAGCTTGAGGGCCAGGGGGAACCGGGAGCTGTTTTTT,CASSLRARGNRELFF
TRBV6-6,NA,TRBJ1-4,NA,TGTGCCAGCAGTACACAGGTCAGGGGAACTAATGAAAAACTGTTTTTT,CASSTQVRGTNEKLFF
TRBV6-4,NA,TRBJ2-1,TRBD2,TGTGCCAGCAGTGAAGAACTAGCGAGCAATGAGCAGTTCTTC,CASSEELASNEQFF
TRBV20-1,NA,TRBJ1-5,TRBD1,TGCAGTGCTAGTATTGGGGGGACAGGGACTACACAGCCCCAGCATTTT,CSASIGGTGTTQPQHF
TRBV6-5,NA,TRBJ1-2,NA,TGTGCCAGTCACTCCCGGGACTATGGCTACACCTTC,CASHSRDYGYTF
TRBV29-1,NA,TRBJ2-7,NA,TGCAGCGTTGAGAGGGGGGGCGAGCAGTACTTC,CSVERGGEQYF
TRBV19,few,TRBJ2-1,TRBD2,TGTGCCAGTAGGCCAACCGGGACTAGGAGGAACAATGAGCAGTTCTTC,CASRPTGTRRNNEQFF
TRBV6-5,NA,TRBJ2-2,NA,TGTGCCAGCAGTTACTCGGACACTCCGAACACCGGGGAGCTGTTTTTT,CASSYSDTPNTGELFF
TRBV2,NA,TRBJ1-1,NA,TGTGCCAGCAGTGAATTCTCTGAAGCTTTCTTT,CASSEFSEAFF
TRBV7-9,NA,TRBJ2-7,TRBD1,TGTGCCAGCAGCTCCCCCGGGACAGGGCTATACGAGCAGTACTTC,CASSSPGTGLYEQYF